One and the same sample provided the 6 T cell receptor beta chains below, sequenced in a study of T cell repertoires in cytomegalovirus infection. What these receptors recognize is not known. TCRdb redid the calling of the reads with MiXCR, one entry per CDR3 protein. The repertoire has roughly 180,000 distinct CDR3 sequences, about a fifth of them found once; the top ten carry roughly 25%. The specimen was CD8+ T cells from cultured PBMCs, collected from culture after CMV antigen stimulation. All receptors derive from a human donor in good health (CMV status not recorded). Some clones in this sample may be carry-over from other donors' samples.

There are a few counts of this clonotype. The chain carries TRBV7-2 and TRBJ1-1; 7 positions match TRBD1. The length of the CDR3 is 15 residues. Germline CDR1 SGHTA, CDR2 FQGNSA. V gave up 5 bases and J gave up 2 bases; unmatched junction bases: 8. The CDR3 loop is CASSPYRGSNTEAFF. In nucleotides, the CDR3 is TGTGCCAGCAGCCCTTACAGGGGATCCAACACTGAAGCTTTCTTT.

The gene calls are TRBV12-3 or TRBV12-4 and TRBJ1-2; a weak D match, TRBD1 (6 bases). This CDR3 has 11 amino acids. V was shortened by 8 bases and J by 8 bases, with 12 bases between the two germline ends. CDR3 region: CASRTEGGYTF. DNA of the CDR3: TGTGCCAGCCGGACAGAGGGCGGCTACACCTTC.

The V gene is TRBV7-9, the J gene TRBJ2-3; 7 bases are a match to TRBD2. Per the germline V gene, CDR1 is SEHNR and CDR2 is FQNEAQ (reference sequence). The V gene end was trimmed by 5 bases and the J gene end by 6 bases; junction bases not matched to a gene: 11. CDR3 size: 15 residues. The CDR3 sequence is CASSGEGGRLDTQYF. The CDR3 bases are TGTGCCAGCAGCGGGGAGGGAGGAAGATTGGATACGCAGTATTTT.

This clonotype was detected a few times. This chain uses TRBV4-1 with TRBJ1-2; no definite D call. This CDR3 has 12 residues. Germline V gene sequence: CDR1 MGHRA, CDR2 YSYEKL. The V end was cut by 5 bases, the J end by 1 base, with 5 bases between. The CDR3 DNA is TGCGCCAGCAGCGCAGGTAACTATGGCTACACCTTC. Translated: CASSAGNYGYTF.

V and J are TRBV15 and TRBJ2-7; D may be TRBD1 or TRBD2 (5 bases each). The germline CDR1 and CDR2 sequences are LNHNV and YYDKDF (reference sequence). The CDR3 has 14 residues. The ends were cut back, 5 bases at V and 6 bases at J, with 17 bases in the middle. CDR3 residues: CATSAGTGVGEQYF. CDR3 DNA sequence: TGTGCCACCAGCGCCGGGACGGGCGTCGGCGAGCAGTACTTC.

This clonotype was seen a few times. The rearrangement uses TRBV15 and TRBJ1-2; no definite D call. There are 15 residues in the CDR3. Trimming shortened V by 4 bases and J by 5 bases, and 17 bases separated the two germline ends. The germline V gene has CDR1 LNHNV and CDR2 YYDKDF (reference sequence). DNA for the CDR3: TGTGCCACCAGCATAGTTCAGACGGGGATTTATGGCTACACCTTC. Its protein is CATSIVQTGIYGYTF.